This TCR beta chain was captured in a study of blood T cells in healthy people across ages. This clonotype was seen only a few times. A J-beta primer mix and a sample-barcoded 5' primer were used in a second PCR of roughly 7 to 12 cycles. TCRdb itself ran the 5' RACE reads through MiXCR, one entry per CDR3 protein. Altogether approximately 790,000 distinct CDR3 sequences are present, 62% being singletons, with the ten largest covering around 30%. The CDR3 is made up of 14 amino acids. With 6 bases clipped from V and 7 bases from J, the junction kept 7 bases outside the gene matches. Germline lookup yields CDR1 DFQATT and CDR2 SNEGSKA (reference sequence).

This TCR came from a man younger than 45 in good health. This chain uses TRBV20-1 with TRBJ1-4; 11 nucleotides match TRBD1. Sequencing used blood. The CDR3 coding sequence is TGCAGTGCGCTTTGGACAGGGGGCGGTGAAAAACTGTTTTTT. Residues: CSALWTGGGEKLFF.